This T cell receptor (beta chain) was identified during a study of T cells in Graves' hyperthyroidism and ophthalmopathy. Looking at the study overall: Upon initial diagnosis and before any treatment, peripheral blood was collected. Study findings and constraints: Blood also held most thyroid clonotypes expanded beyond 0.001. Model predictions of ophthalmopathy came a median about six months before onset.

Diagnosing involved the use of clinical symptoms, serum thyroxine and TRAb, thyroid ultrasound and orbital computed tomography. This clonotype was observed a few times. What it binds is not known. The length of the CDR3 is 20 residues. V shed 0 bases and J 5 bases; nucleotides not matched to a gene: 10. The V gene's germline CDR1 is MGHRA and CDR2 YSYEKL. The TCR beta CDR3 regions underwent amplification using RNA transcripts as the source. In the first-round RT-PCR of the TCR CDR3, the HTBI primer set was used. TCRdb independently ran MiXCR on the multiplex PCR reads; one entry per CDR3 protein. The sample lists about 270,000 distinct CDR3 sequences; 20% to 25% were seen once.

The sequence was obtained from a man aged 25-40 years with Graves' ophthalmopathy. J is TRBJ2-2 and V is TRBV4-1; TRBD2 aligns across 15 bases. Source material: blood. This CDR3 is CASSQDLSGLAGGFTGELFF. CDR3 nucleotide sequence: TGCGCCAGCAGCCAAGATCTAAGCGGACTAGCGGGAGGGTTTACCGGGGAGCTGTTTTTT.